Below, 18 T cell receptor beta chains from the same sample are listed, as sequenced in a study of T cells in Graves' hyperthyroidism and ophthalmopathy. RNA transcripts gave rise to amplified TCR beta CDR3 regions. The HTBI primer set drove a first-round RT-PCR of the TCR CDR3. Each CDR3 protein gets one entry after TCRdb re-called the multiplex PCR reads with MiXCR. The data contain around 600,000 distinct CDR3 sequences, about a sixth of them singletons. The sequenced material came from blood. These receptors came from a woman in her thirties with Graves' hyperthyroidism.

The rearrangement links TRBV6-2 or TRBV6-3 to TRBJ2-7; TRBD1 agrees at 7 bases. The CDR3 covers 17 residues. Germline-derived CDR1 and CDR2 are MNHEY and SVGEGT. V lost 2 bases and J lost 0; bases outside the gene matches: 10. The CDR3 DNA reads TGTGCCAGCAGTTACCTTCGACAGGGATCAAGCTCCTACGAGCAGTACTTC. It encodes CASSYLRQGSSSYEQYF.

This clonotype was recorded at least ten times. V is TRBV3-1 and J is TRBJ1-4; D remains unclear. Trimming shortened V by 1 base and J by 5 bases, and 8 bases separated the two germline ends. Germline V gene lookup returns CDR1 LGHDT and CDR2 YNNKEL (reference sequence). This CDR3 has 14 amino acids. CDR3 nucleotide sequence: TGTGCCAGCAGCCAAGGAACACCGAATGAAAAACTGTTTTTT. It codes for CASSQGTPNEKLFF.

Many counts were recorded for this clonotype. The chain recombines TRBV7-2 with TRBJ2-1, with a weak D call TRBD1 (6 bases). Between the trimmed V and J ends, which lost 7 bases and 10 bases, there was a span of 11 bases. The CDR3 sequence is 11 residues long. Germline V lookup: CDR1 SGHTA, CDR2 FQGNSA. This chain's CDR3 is CASTMGAEQFF. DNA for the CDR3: TGTGCCAGCACCATGGGGGCAGAGCAGTTCTTC. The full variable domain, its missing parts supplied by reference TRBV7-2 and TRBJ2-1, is GAGVSQSPSNKVTEKGKDVELRCDPISGHTALYWYRQSLGQGLEFLIYFQGNSAPDKSGLPSDRFSAERTGGSVSTLTIQRTQQEDSAVYLCASTMGAEQFFGPGTRLTVL.

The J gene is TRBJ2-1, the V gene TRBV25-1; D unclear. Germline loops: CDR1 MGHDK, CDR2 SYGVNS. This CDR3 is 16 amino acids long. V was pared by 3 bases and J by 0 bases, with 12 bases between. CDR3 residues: CASSEPSPSSYNEQFF. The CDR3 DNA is TGTGCCAGCAGTGAGCCCAGCCCTAGCTCCTACAATGAGCAGTTCTTC.

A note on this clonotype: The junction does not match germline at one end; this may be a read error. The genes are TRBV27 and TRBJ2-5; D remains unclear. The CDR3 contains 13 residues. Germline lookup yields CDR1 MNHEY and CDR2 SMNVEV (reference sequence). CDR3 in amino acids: CAGSLTVQETQYF. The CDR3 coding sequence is TGTGCCGGCAGTTTAACAGTGCAAGAGACCCAGTACTTC.

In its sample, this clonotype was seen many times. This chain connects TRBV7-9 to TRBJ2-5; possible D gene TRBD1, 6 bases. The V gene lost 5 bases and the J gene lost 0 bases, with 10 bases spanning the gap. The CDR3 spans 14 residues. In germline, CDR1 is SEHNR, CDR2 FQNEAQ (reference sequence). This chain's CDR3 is CASSIRDNQETQYF. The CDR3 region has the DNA TGTGCCAGCAGCATCCGGGACAACCAAGAGACCCAGTACTTC.

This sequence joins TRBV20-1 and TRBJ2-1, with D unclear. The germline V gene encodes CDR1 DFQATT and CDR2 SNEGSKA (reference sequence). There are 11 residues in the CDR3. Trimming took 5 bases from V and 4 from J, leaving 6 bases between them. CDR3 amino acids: CSALLYNEQFF. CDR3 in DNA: TGCAGTGCTCTCCTTTACAATGAGCAGTTCTTC.

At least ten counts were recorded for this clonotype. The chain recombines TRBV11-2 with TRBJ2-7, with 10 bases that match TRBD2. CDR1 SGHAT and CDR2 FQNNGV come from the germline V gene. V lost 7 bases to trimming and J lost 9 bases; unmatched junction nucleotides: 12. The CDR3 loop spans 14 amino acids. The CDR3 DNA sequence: TGTGCCAGCAACGACCTAGCGGGAGTTGGACGGCAGTACTTC. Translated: CASNDLAGVGRQYF.

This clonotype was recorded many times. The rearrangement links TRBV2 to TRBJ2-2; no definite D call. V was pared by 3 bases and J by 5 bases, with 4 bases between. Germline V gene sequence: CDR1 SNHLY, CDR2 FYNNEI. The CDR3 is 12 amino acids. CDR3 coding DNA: TGTGCCAGCAGTGATAGTACCGGGGAGCTGTTTTTT. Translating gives CASSDSTGELFF.

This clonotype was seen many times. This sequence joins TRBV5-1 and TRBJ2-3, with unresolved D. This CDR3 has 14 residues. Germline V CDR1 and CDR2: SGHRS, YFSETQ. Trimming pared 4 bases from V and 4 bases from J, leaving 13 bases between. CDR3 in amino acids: CASSPLEAADTQYF. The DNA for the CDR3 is TGCGCCAGCAGCCCTCTAGAGGCGGCAGATACGCAGTATTTT.

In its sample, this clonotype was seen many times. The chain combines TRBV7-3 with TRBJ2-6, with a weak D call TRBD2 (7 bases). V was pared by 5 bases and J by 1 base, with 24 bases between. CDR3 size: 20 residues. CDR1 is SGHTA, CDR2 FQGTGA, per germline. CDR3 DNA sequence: TGTGCCAGCAGCCGCAGGGGCTGGCCTCGGGGGGAGTCTGGGGCCAACGTCCTGACTTTC. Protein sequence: CASSRRGWPRGESGANVLTF.

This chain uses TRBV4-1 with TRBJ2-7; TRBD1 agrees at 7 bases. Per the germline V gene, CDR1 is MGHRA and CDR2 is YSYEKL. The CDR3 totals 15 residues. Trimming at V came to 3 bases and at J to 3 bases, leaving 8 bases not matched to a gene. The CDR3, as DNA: TGCGCCAGCAGCCAGTCTGGGACAGAGTACTACGAGCAGTACTTC. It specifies CASSQSGTEYYEQYF.

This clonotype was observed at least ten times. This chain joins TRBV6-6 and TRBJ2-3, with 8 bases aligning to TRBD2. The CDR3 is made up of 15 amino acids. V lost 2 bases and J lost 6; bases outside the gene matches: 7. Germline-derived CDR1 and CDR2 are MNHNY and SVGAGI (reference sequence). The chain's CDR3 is CASSYRGRPGDTQYF. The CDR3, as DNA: TGTGCCAGCAGTTACCGCGGGAGGCCTGGGGATACGCAGTATTTT.

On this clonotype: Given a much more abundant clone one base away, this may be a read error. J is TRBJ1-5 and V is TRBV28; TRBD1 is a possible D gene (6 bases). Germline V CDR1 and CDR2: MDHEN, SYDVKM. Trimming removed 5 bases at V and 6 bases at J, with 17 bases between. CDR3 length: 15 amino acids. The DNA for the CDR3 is TGTGCCAGCAGTCCCCGTGCGGGGGCGATTCAGCCCCAGCATTTT. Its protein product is CASSPRAGAIQPQHF.

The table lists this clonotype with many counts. The CDR3 loop reads CASSPSRDSVLGYTF. CDR3 nucleotides: TGTGCCAGCAGTCCGAGCCGGGACTCAGTGCTTGGCTACACCTTC. This chain links TRBV27 with TRBJ1-2; tentative D call: TRBD1 (5 bases). Trimming cost V 5 bases and J 7 bases, with 20 bases left between them. CDR1 and CDR2 from the germline V gene are MNHEY and SMNVEV (reference sequence). The CDR3 is 15 amino acids.

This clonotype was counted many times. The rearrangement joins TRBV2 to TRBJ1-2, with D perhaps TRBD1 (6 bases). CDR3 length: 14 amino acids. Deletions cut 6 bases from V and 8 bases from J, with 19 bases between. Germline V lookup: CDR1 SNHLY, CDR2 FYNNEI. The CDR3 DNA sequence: TGTGCCAGCAGCCCCCGGACAGCTTCTTGGGGCTACACCTTC. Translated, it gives CASSPRTASWGYTF.

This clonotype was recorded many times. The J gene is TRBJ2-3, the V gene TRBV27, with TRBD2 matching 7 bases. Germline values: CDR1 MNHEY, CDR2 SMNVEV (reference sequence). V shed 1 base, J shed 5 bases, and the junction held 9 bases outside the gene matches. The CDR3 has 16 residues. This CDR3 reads CASSLLAGEGVDTQYF. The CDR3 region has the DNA TGTGCCAGCAGTTTATTGGCGGGAGAAGGGGTAGATACGCAGTATTTT.

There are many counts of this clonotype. The CDR3 bases are TGTGCCAGCAGTCGCCGGGACCTGCTATATCGGAGCAATCAGCCCCAGCATTTT. Its translation is CASSRRDLLYRSNQPQHF. The rearrangement uses TRBV12-3 or TRBV12-4 and TRBJ1-5, with D maybe TRBD1 (5 bases). There are 18 residues in the CDR3. Trimming removed 5 bases from V and 1 base from J, with 21 bases in between.